This T cell receptor beta chain was identified in a study of blood T cell repertoires in COVID-19. Study-level information: Sites in the United States, Italy and Spain provided acute and convalescent COVID-19 samples. Nucleic acid was either cDNA or gDNA, and it came from T cells, B-cell-depleted T cells, or PBMCs.

This clone was counted between two and nine times. From germline, CDR1 is SEHNR and CDR2 FQNEAQ (reference sequence). This CDR3 is built from 15 residues. Trimming took 5 bases from V and 1 from J, leaving 14 bases between them. As originally analysed: Estimation of nucleated cell counts was performed using reference gene primer amplification. Clones were sequenced by immunoSEQ multiplex PCR, and TCRdb holds only the in-frame ones, with some missing. The DNA was the basis for D and trimming; V, J and clone size are from that table. The sample shows about 260,000 clones, roughly 86% of them seen only once.

This sequence originates from a man aged 35 to 55 who had recovered from COVID-19. Sequenced: peripheral blood. The V call is TRBV7-9, the J call TRBJ1-1, with D perhaps TRBD1 (6 bases). In nucleotides, the CDR3 is TGTGCCAGCAGCCCGCGGCCGGGACAGAACACTGAAGCTTTCTTT. Residues: CASSPRPGQNTEAFF.